This T cell receptor beta chain was recorded in a study of vaccination and CD4 T cells after COVID-19. The overall study: Post-vaccination specimens were collected at a median of roughly 68 days following dose two (range 14 to 241).

Treatment given: roughly 10-day PBMC culture with coronavirus spike peptide pools or control peptides (ViraFEST assay). Expansion of antigen-specific T cells with peptide pools by ViraFEST preceded sequencing of TCRs. CD4+ T cells that had been cultured provided DNA sequenced with the Oncomine TCR Beta short-read assay. Each CDR3 protein gets one entry after TCRdb re-called the PCR reads with MiXCR. The sample includes 15,000 to 20,000 distinct CDR3 sequences, about 44% seen only once; the top ten take about a fifth. About this clonotype itself: The antigen remains undetermined.

The CDR3 covers 16 residues. V lost 0 bases to trimming and J lost 5 bases; unmatched junction nucleotides: 4. Germline CDR1 MNHEY, CDR2 SVGEGT. This sequence joins TRBV6-2 or TRBV6-3 and TRBJ2-2; TRBD1 matches at 9 bases. The source is a human donor who received a COVID-19 vaccine. The input for sequencing was CD4+ T cells from blood, cultured in vitro, taken before SARS-CoV-2 vaccination. CDR3 sequence reads: CASSYSRTGETGELFF. The CDR3 region has the DNA TGTGCCAGCAGTTACTCCAGGACAGGGGAGACCGGGGAGCTGTTTTTT.